The rows below give T cell receptor beta chains drawn from one sample of a study of shared clonotypes between healthy human individuals. Sequencing used immunoSEQ multiplex PCR; TCRdb keeps in-frame clones, though not all of them. Among approximately 1,000,000 clones listed, about 80% were seen once. Material for sequencing was memory CD4+ T cells from PBMCs. The receptors here all came from a man aged 18 to 29 in good health. Some clones in this sample may be carry-over from other donors' samples. CDR3s include the opening cysteine and the closing phenylalanine or tryptophan. D genes are given only for firm matches. Some rows have no size entry. The others give once, few or many, or a class for an expanded clone.

NA	TRBJ2-7	TRBD2	TRBV7-3	TGTGCCAGCAGCTTTCGAGCGGGAGACTACGAGCAGTACTTC	CASSFRAGDYEQYF
NA	TRBJ2-7	NA	TRBV18	TGTGCCAGCTCACCACCGACGCTCTCTGGCGAGCAGTACTTC	CASSPPTLSGEQYF
NA	TRBJ2-2	NA	TRBV1	TGCACCAGCAGCCAAGATCGGGAGGGAGGGCCTGACGAGCTGTTTTTT	CTSSQDREGGPDELFF
NA	TRBJ2-1	NA	TRBV21-1	TGTGCCAGCATTCCTGAAGGGAGACAGAGACCGAGCGGGGCAGTCTACAATGAGCAGTTCTTC	CASIPEGRQRPSGAVYNEQFF
NA	TRBJ2-1	NA	TRBV2	TGTGCCAGCAGTCAACAGGGTATTGAGCAGTTCTTC	CASSQQGIEQFF
NA	TRBJ2-3	TRBD2	TRBV7-2	TGTGCCAGCACCGGGGGGGGCCCAGATACGCAGTATTTT	CASTGGGPDTQYF
NA	TRBJ1-1	NA	TRBV6-1	TGTGCCAGCACCCGGATTGTGTTGAACACTGAAGCTTTCTTT	CASTRIVLNTEAFF
NA	TRBJ2-6	NA	TRBV27	TGTGCCAGCAGGCCTATCTCTGGGGCCAACGTCCTGACTTTC	CASRPISGANVLTF
NA	TRBJ2-7	NA	TRBV20-1	TGCAGTGCTAGAGATCGGGGGGAGCAGTACTTC	CSARDRGEQYF
many	TRBJ2-7	NA	TRBV7-2	TGTGCCAGCAGCTCCCAAAGTGGAGTATCCGTCGAGCAGTACTTC	CASSSQSGVSVEQYF
NA	TRBJ2-4	NA	TRBV10-2	TGCGCCAGCAACATCCCACCGACGGGGCCAAACATTCAGTACTTC	CASNIPPTGPNIQYF
NA	TRBJ2-7	TRBD1	TRBV4-1	TGCGCCAGCAGCAATACAGGGGACCTCTACGAGCAGTACTTC	CASSNTGDLYEQYF
once	TRBJ2-7	TRBD2	TRBV7-8	TGTGCCAGCAGCTTAGCCCAACTAGCGGGAGACTACGAGCAGTACTTC	CASSLAQLAGDYEQYF
NA	TRBJ2-1	TRBD2	TRBV10-3	TGTGCCATCAGCCAAGCGGGGGGGGTTGGCAATGAGCAGTTCTTC	CAISQAGGVGNEQFF
NA	TRBJ2-2	TRBD1	TRBV4-1	TGCGCCAGCGGGACAGGGGGCTACGGGGAGAACACCGGGGAGCTGTTTTTT	CASGTGGYGENTGELFF
few	TRBJ1-2	TRBD1	TRBV29-1	TGCAGCGTGCCGCCCCACCCAGGGGGCGATGGCTACACCTTC	CSVPPHPGGDGYTF
NA	TRBJ1-2	NA	TRBV7-8	TGTGCCAGCAGCTTAACGGTAGGAGGCTACACCTTC	CASSLTVGGYTF
few	TRBJ1-1	TRBD1	TRBV28	TGTGCCAGCAGTTCCCCCGGGACAGGGGGGACTGAAGCTTTCTTT	CASSSPGTGGTEAFF
NA	TRBJ2-7	NA	TRBV5-1	TGCGCCAGCAGCGGAATAGCCTACGAGCAGTACTTC	CASSGIAYEQYF
few	TRBJ2-5	NA	TRBV6-1	TGTGCCAGCAGTTTGGGGAGGGGGCGCACAGAGACCCAGTACTTC	CASSLGRGRTETQYF
NA	TRBJ2-7	TRBD1	TRBV11-3	TGTGCCAGCAGCTTAGGGACAGGGGGCTACGAGCAGTACTTC	CASSLGTGGYEQYF
NA	TRBJ2-5	TRBD2	TRBV5-1	TGCGCCAGCAGCTACGGCGGGGGGGGCCAAGAGACCCAGTACTTC	CASSYGGGGQETQYF
NA	TRBJ1-5	NA	TRBV19	TGTGCCAGTAGTACTCATAGCGGGATTCAGCCCCAGCATTTT	CASSTHSGIQPQHF
NA	TRBJ2-1	TRBD2	TRBV6-6	TGTGCCAGCAGTTACCTAGGGACTAGCGACAATGAGCAGTTCTTC	CASSYLGTSDNEQFF
NA	TRBJ2-1	NA	TRBV5-4	TGTGCCAGCAGTCTCGAGGCGAGCTCCTACAATGAGCAGTTCTTC	CASSLEASSYNEQFF
NA	TRBJ1-5	NA	TRBV2	TGTGCCAGCAACGGACAGACTAGCAATCAGCCCCAGCATTTT	CASNGQTSNQPQHF
NA	TRBJ2-7	NA	TRBV28	TGTGCCAGCAGTTTAGGGGCCCTCTCACCCGCCATGAGCTCCTACGAGCAGTACTTC	CASSLGALSPAMSSYEQYF
few	TRBJ2-1	NA	TRBV30	TGTGCCTGGAGCCAGCGGAGCTCCTACAATGAGCAGTTCTTC	CAWSQRSSYNEQFF
NA	TRBJ2-2	TRBD1	TRBV10-3	TGTGCCATCAGTGAGCCGACAGGGTCGGTCACCGGGGAGCTGTTTTTT	CAISEPTGSVTGELFF
NA	TRBJ1-1	NA	TRBV4-1	TGCGCCAGCAGCCAATATAGGCCCGGCACTGAAGCTTTCTTT	CASSQYRPGTEAFF
once	TRBJ2-2	NA	TRBV6-5	TGTGCCAGCAGTTACTGGGCTAGCGACGGCACCGGGGAGCTGTTTTTT	CASSYWASDGTGELFF
NA	TRBJ1-2	NA	TRBV19	TGTGCCAGTAGTACCTTGTTGCGTGGCTACACCTTC	CASSTLLRGYTF
once	TRBJ2-1	TRBD1	TRBV6-1	TGTGCCAGCAGAGGACAGGGGTACAATGAGCAGTTCTTC	CASRGQGYNEQFF
NA	TRBJ2-3	NA	TRBV11-2	TGTGCCAGCAGCACAGGGACTAAAGGCACAGATACGCAGTATTTT	CASSTGTKGTDTQYF
many	TRBJ2-5	NA	TRBV2	TGTGCCAGCAGTGCGTACCAAGAGACCCAGTACTTC	CASSAYQETQYF
NA	TRBJ2-7	NA	TRBV7-9	TGTGCCAGCAGCCACGGGACGTACGAGCAGTACTTC	CASSHGTYEQYF
once	TRBJ2-1	TRBD2	TRBV7-9	TGTGCCAGCAGCTTAGGGGCTAGCGGGATCTACAATGAGCAGTTCTTC	CASSLGASGIYNEQFF
NA	TRBJ2-7	TRBD1	TRBV29-1	TGCAGCGTCAGGGGGCTAGCCGCCTACGAGCAGTACTTC	CSVRGLAAYEQYF
once	TRBJ2-5	NA	TRBV19	TGTGCCAGTAGCCAAGGGCAGGCAGCCCAAGAGACCCAGTACTTC	CASSQGQAAQETQYF
NA	TRBJ1-3	NA	TRBV6-5	TGTGCCAGCAGTCCTCCCGGACGCGGAAACACCATATATTTT	CASSPPGRGNTIYF
NA	TRBJ2-7	TRBD1	TRBV27	TGTGCCAGCAGTTTCCGACAGGGCCCTTACGAGCAGTACTTC	CASSFRQGPYEQYF
NA	TRBJ2-5	NA	TRBV4-2	TGTGCCAGCAGCCCCCAGAGGGCAGGAAGAGAAGAGACCCAGTACTTC	CASSPQRAGREETQYF
once	TRBJ2-1	NA	TRBV20-1	TGCAGTGCTAGAGATCAGCCCGAGCAGTTCTTC	CSARDQPEQFF
NA	TRBJ1-2	NA	TRBV9	TGTGCCAGCAGCGTAAGAGGAAGCTACACCTTC	CASSVRGSYTF
few	TRBJ1-5	NA	TRBV7-2	TGTGCCAGCAGCTTAACTGATGGGCAGCCCCAGCATTTT	CASSLTDGQPQHF
NA	TRBJ1-3	NA	TRBV5-4	TGTGCCAGCAGCCCCAGCGCCCGCTCTGGAAACACCATATATTTT	CASSPSARSGNTIYF
NA	TRBJ2-7	NA	TRBV12-2	TGTGCAAGTCGCACCCTCAGAAGGGACACCTCCTACGAGCAGTACTTC	CASRTLRRDTSYEQYF
once	TRBJ2-1	TRBD2	TRBV5-4	TGTGCCAGCAGCTTGGAAGGACTAGCCGATGAGCAGTTCTTC	CASSLEGLADEQFF
NA	TRBJ2-3	TRBD2	TRBV18	TGTGCCAGCTCAGATGGGACTAGCGGGAGTCGGAATACGCAGTATTTT	CASSDGTSGSRNTQYF
NA	TRBJ2-7	NA	TRBV7-2	TGTGCCAGCAGCTTTGGGGCAGCCTCCTACGAGCAGTACTTC	CASSFGAASYEQYF
few	TRBJ2-2	TRBD2	TRBV29-1	TGCAGCGTTGGTTGCCAGCGGGAGAGCTCCGGGGAGCTGTTTTTT	CSVGCQRESSGELFF
NA	TRBJ1-3	NA	TRBV6-5	TGTGCCAGCAGTTACTCAGGGGATACGGGAAACACCATATATTTT	CASSYSGDTGNTIYF
NA	TRBJ2-1	NA	TRBV5-1	TGCGCCAGCAGCTTCGGAGACACCTCCTACAATGAGCAGTTCTTC	CASSFGDTSYNEQFF
NA	TRBJ1-1	NA	TRBV28	TGTGCCAGCAGTACTAACAGAAACACTGAAGCTTTCTTT	CASSTNRNTEAFF
NA	TRBJ1-2	NA	TRBV2	TGTGCCAGCAGTGAGGGGAGGGTCCCCGGTGGCTACACCTTC	CASSEGRVPGGYTF
NA	TRBJ2-5	NA	TRBV7-2	TGTGCCAGCAGCTTATCCTCTCGCGCGGGTCAAGAGACCCAGTACTTC	CASSLSSRAGQETQYF
NA	TRBJ2-3	TRBD2	TRBV5-4	TGTGCCAGCAGTCCGACTAGCGGGAGAGCGGATACGCAGTATTTT	CASSPTSGRADTQYF
NA	TRBJ2-7	TRBD2	TRBV5-4	TGTGCCAGCAGCGTCGCGGGAGCTCCCTACGAGCAGTACTTC	CASSVAGAPYEQYF
once	TRBJ1-3	NA	TRBV6-5	TGTGCCAGCAGTTACTCGGTCGGGGCTGGAAACACCATATATTTT	CASSYSVGAGNTIYF
NA	TRBJ2-1	NA	TRBV4-2	TGTGCCAGCAGCCAAGATCCCCAGTATGAGCAGTTCTTC	CASSQDPQYEQFF